The source of this T cell receptor beta chain is a study of T cell repertoires in cytomegalovirus infection. MiXCR was run by TCRdb on the reads, yielding one entry per CDR3 protein. The data show about 150,000 distinct CDR3 sequences, approximately 30% seen once. As regards this clonotype: What it binds is unknown.

Unmatched junction bases numbered 11, after V lost 4 bases and J lost 3 bases. Germline CDR1 reads SGDLS; CDR2 reads YYNGEE. This CDR3 has 17 amino acids. The V and J genes are TRBV9 and TRBJ2-3, with 10 positions matching TRBD2. Sequencing was performed on CD8+ T cells from cultured PBMCs, taken from culture after CMV antigen stimulation. This TCR came from a human donor in good health (CMV status not recorded). Some clones in this sample may be carry-over from other donors' samples. The DNA of the CDR3 is TGTGCCAGCAGCCCCTCCCTAGCGGGGGTACTGACAGATACGCAGTATTTT. This encodes CASSPSLAGVLTDTQYF.